These T cell receptor beta chains were read from a single sample in a study of T-cell memory formation after mild COVID-19. TCRdb fed the 5' RACE reads into MiXCR, producing one record per CDR3 protein. Among 130,000 to 150,000 distinct CDR3 sequences listed, 6% were seen once. The sample comprised PBMCs or a T cell subset sorted from them (not recorded which). These receptors were obtained from an adult woman who had mild COVID-19 (a few samples of this study predate the infection). Cell type and time point are not known. CDR3s include the opening cysteine and the closing phenylalanine or tryptophan. A D gene is named only where the DNA matches it firmly. Clone size is not always given. Where it is, it says once, few, many or a class for expanded clones.

abundance	j_gene	d_gene	v_gene	CDR3nt	CDR3aa
.	TRBJ1-3	.	TRBV7-3	TGTGCCAGCAGCTTAAGTGGGCTCTTGATAACTGGAAACACCATATATTTT	CASSLSGLLITGNTIYF
many	TRBJ1-1	TRBD1	TRBV30	TGTGCCTGGATGGGACAGTTGAACACTGAAGCTTTCTTT	CAWMGQLNTEAFF
few	TRBJ2-1	.	TRBV3-1	TGTGCCAGCAGCCGAGTGTCCGGGACGAGGCAGTTCTTC	CASSRVSGTRQFF
.	TRBJ2-3	.	TRBV19	TGTGCCAGTAGTAAAGCCGGCCACACAGATACGCAGTATTTT	CASSKAGHTDTQYF
many	TRBJ2-7	.	TRBV12-3/TRBV12-4	TGTGCCAGCAGGAGGGGAAGGACAGATCCCTACGAGCAGTACTTC	CASRRGRTDPYEQYF
.	TRBJ2-6	.	TRBV12-3/TRBV12-4	TGTGCCATCTGGAAGCGGGCGCTCCCCTCTGGGGCCAACGTCCTGACTTTC	CAIWKRALPSGANVLTF
many	TRBJ2-7	TRBD2	TRBV20-1	TGCAGTGCTGCACTAGCGATCGAGCAGTACTTC	CSAALAIEQYF
.	TRBJ2-5	TRBD1	TRBV12-3/TRBV12-4	TGTGCCAGCAGTTTAGCAGGGACAGGGGGCCAAGAGACCCAGTACTTC	CASSLAGTGGQETQYF
many	TRBJ2-2	TRBD1	TRBV11-2	TGTGCCAGCAGCTTTCAGACAGGGATTAACACCGGGGAGCTGTTTTTT	CASSFQTGINTGELFF
.	TRBJ2-6	.	TRBV6-5	TGTGCCAGCAGGTTCCAAAGACTAGGGCGATTTGCGGGGAATGTCTCTGGGGCCAACGTCCTGACTTTC	CASRFQRLGRFAGNVSGANVLTF
.	TRBJ1-2	TRBD1	TRBV7-9	TGTGCCAGCAGCGTGACAGGGGCTAACTATGGCTACACCTTC	CASSVTGANYGYTF
few	TRBJ2-2	.	TRBV4-1	TGCGCCAGCAGCCAACGCGGACAGACGAACACCGGGGAGCTGTTTTTT	CASSQRGQTNTGELFF
many	TRBJ2-5	.	TRBV7-2	TGTGCCAGCAGCCCCCAGGGGCGGGAGACCCAGTACTTC	CASSPQGRETQYF
many	TRBJ1-2	TRBD1	TRBV7-9	TGTGCCAGCAGCTCTCACAGGGGGCGTAACTATGGCTACACCTTC	CASSSHRGRNYGYTF
few	TRBJ1-5	.	TRBV12-3/TRBV12-4	TGTGCCAGCACCTTCGGAGCTCAGCCCCAGCATTTT	CASTFGAQPQHF
.	TRBJ2-2	.	TRBV20-1	TGCAGTGCTAGAGATCGGCCCGGGGAGCTGTTTTTT	CSARDRPGELFF
.	TRBJ1-1	.	TRBV7-9	TGTGCCAGCAGCTTCGGCAGGGGAGCTTTCTTT	CASSFGRGAFF
many	TRBJ2-5	TRBD2	TRBV7-2	TGTGCCAGCAGCTTAGCTCCGGGGGGGGAGACCCAGTACTTC	CASSLAPGGETQYF
few	TRBJ2-4	.	TRBV7-1	TGTGCCAGCAGCTCCCAGGAAACTCTAGCCAAAAACATTCAGTACTTC	CASSSQETLAKNIQYF
few	TRBJ2-7	TRBD1	TRBV11-2	TGTGCCAGCAGCTTATCGGCGGGGACAGGAACCTCCTACGAGCAGTACTTC	CASSLSAGTGTSYEQYF
many	TRBJ1-1	.	TRBV11-2	TGTGCCAGCAGCCCTTCCGGGATAATGAACACTGAAGCTTTCTTT	CASSPSGIMNTEAFF
many	TRBJ2-5	.	TRBV5-1	TGCGCCAGCAGCTTGACACCAGCACAAGAGACCCAGTACTTC	CASSLTPAQETQYF
.	TRBJ1-4	.	TRBV5-1	TGCGCCAGCAGCGACCCAACTAATGAAAAACTGTTTTTT	CASSDPTNEKLFF
many	TRBJ2-1	TRBD2	TRBV4-1	TGCGCCAGCAGCCGATTGACTAGCGGGGGAATAAATGAGCAGTTCTTC	CASSRLTSGGINEQFF
few	TRBJ2-7	TRBD2	TRBV19	TGTGCCAGTAGTATTGGTCGCTATTCAGCGGGAGGGTCCTACGAGCAGTACTTC	CASSIGRYSAGGSYEQYF
few	TRBJ1-2	.	TRBV30	TGTGCCTGGAGGCCACAGGGATCCAGCTATGGCTACACCTTC	CAWRPQGSSYGYTF
few	TRBJ2-3	TRBD2	TRBV18	TGTGCCAGCTCACCATTATCGGGGGGAGAAACGCAGTATTTT	CASSPLSGGETQYF
few	TRBJ2-7	.	TRBV7-9	TGTGCCAGCAGCTCGACAGAACACGGATCCTACGAGCAGTACTTC	CASSSTEHGSYEQYF
few	TRBJ2-1	TRBD2	TRBV4-1	TGCGCCAGCAGCCTGCCATTAAAGGGCCGGAGCGGGGCCGCCTACAATGAGCAGTTCTTC	CASSLPLKGRSGAAYNEQFF
.	TRBJ1-1	.	TRBV4-2	TGTGCCAGCAGCCGCGAGACGGCCTTCAACACTGAAGCTTTCTTT	CASSRETAFNTEAFF
many	TRBJ1-5	.	TRBV4-2	TGTGCCAGCAGCCAAGATAGTTTTCTGGTCGCGGCAGGGCAGCATTTT	CASSQDSFLVAAGQHF